What follows are 28 T cell receptor beta chains derived from one specimen sequenced in a study of cytomegalovirus exposure and HLA in healthy donors (dated by TCRdb to about 2017). Library creation used the immunoSEQ multiplex PCR assay. A mixture of 60 forward primers for TCR Vbeta segments and 13 reverse primers for TCR Jbeta segments was used in the multiplex PCR. TCRdb holds this immuneACCESS table with in-frame rearrangements only. Some clones are missing; in checked studies, unresolved V genes explain under half, and the rest has no known cause. The sample table holds under 150,000 clones, of which 65% to 85% were seen once. Around 1.5% of the sample rests with the top ten. The material sequenced was PBMCs. All receptors derive from a woman younger than 35 in good health and CMV-seronegative.

The gene calls are TRBV7-2 and TRBJ1-6; no clear D gene. Between the trimmed V and J ends, which lost 0 bases and 0 bases, there was a span of 9 bases. The CDR3 is 17 amino acids. Germline CDR1 and CDR2: SGHTA and FQGNSA. Here the CDR3 reads CASSLAVGSSYNSPLHF. CDR3 DNA sequence: TGTGCCAGCAGCTTAGCGGTGGGGAGCTCCTATAATTCACCCCTCCACTTT.

The chain couples TRBV5-1 to TRBJ2-2, with 7 bases fitting TRBD2. The germline gives CDR1 SGHRS, CDR2 YFSETQ. The trim removed 3 bases at V and 2 bases at J, leaving 4 bases unmatched. This CDR3 has 15 amino acids. The CDR3 DNA sequence: TGCGCCAGCAGCTCTACTAGCGTCAACACCGGGGAGCTGTTTTTT. It is translated as CASSSTSVNTGELFF.

The chain couples TRBV30 to TRBJ2-3; TRBD2 matches at 8 bases. V was clipped by 0 bases and J by 5 bases; unmatched bases: 7. This CDR3 has 15 amino acids. From germline, CDR1 is GTSNPN and CDR2 SVGIG (reference sequence). CDR3 nucleotide sequence: TGTGCCTGGAGTGTCCTTCCAGCGGGAGAAGATACGCAGTATTTT. Protein product: CAWSVLPAGEDTQYF.

As concerns this clone: Other DNA sequences in the sample encode the same CDR3. This chain joins TRBV5-6 and TRBJ1-1, with D uncertain. The length of the CDR3 is 13 residues. The V gene lost 4 bases and the J gene lost 9 bases, with 16 bases spanning the gap. Germline V gives CDR1 SGHDT, CDR2 YYEEEE. Here the CDR3 reads CASSPTGSSKAFF. For the CDR3, the DNA is TGTGCCAGCAGCCCCACGGGGAGTAGTAAAGCTTTCTTT.

The rearrangement links TRBV30 to TRBJ1-5, with 9 bases identical to TRBD1. The CDR3 loop spans 17 amino acids. Germline CDR1 and CDR2: GTSNPN and SVGIG (reference sequence). V was pared by 3 bases and J by 0 bases, with 9 bases of the junction left unmatched. CDR3 nucleotides: TGTGCCTGGAGCTGGGACAGGGCAGGTGGTAGCAATCAGCCCCAGCATTTT. This codes for CAWSWDRAGGSNQPQHF.

The V gene is TRBV5-1, the J gene TRBJ2-7, with 12 bases fitting TRBD2. V lost 1 base, J lost 2 bases, and 10 bases stayed unmatched. The germline gives CDR1 SGHRS, CDR2 YFSETQ. The CDR3 totals 18 residues. CDR3 in DNA: TGCGCCAGCAGCTTGTTCTTGACTAGCGGGAGTGAAACCTACGAGCAGTACTTC. Translation gives CASSLFLTSGSETYEQYF.

This clone has a single count. V usage is TRBV14 and J usage is TRBJ2-4; 9 bases agree with TRBD2. This CDR3 region has 17 residues. V lost 3 bases and J lost 0; bases outside the gene matches: 6. In germline, CDR1 is SGHDN, CDR2 FVKESK. The CDR3 protein is CASSHGGLAAAKNIQYF. DNA for the CDR3: TGTGCCAGCAGCCACGGGGGACTAGCAGCAGCCAAAAACATTCAGTACTTC.

The J gene is TRBJ2-2, the V gene TRBV9; 7 nucleotides match TRBD2. Trimming removed 4 bases from V and 3 bases from J; junction bases left unmatched: 9. CDR1 is SGDLS and CDR2 is YYNGEE in the germline V gene. The CDR3 runs to 16 residues. The CDR3 sequence is CASSPNSAGYTGELFF. The CDR3 DNA sequence: TGTGCCAGCAGCCCCAATTCAGCGGGGTACACCGGGGAGCTGTTTTTT.

This chain's CDR3 is CASSQDPQGPQYF. CDR3 coding DNA: TGCGCCAGCAGCCAAGATCCGCAGGGCCCGCAGTATTTT. The chain recombines TRBV4-1 with TRBJ2-3, with D perhaps TRBD1 (5 bases). Germline CDR1 MGHRA, CDR2 YSYEKL. The V end lost 0 bases, the J end lost 10 bases, and 11 bases lay between the germline ends. The CDR3 runs 13 residues.

The chain recombines TRBV30 with TRBJ2-5; 8 bases align to TRBD2. The CDR3 covers 14 residues. The germline gives CDR1 GTSNPN, CDR2 SVGIG (reference sequence). The junction had 9 bases not matched to a gene; V was cut back by 4 bases and J by 5 bases. CDR3 in DNA: TGTGCCTGGATAGAGCGGGAGCCTTGGGAGACCCAGTACTTC. Translating gives CAWIEREPWETQYF.

The rearrangement uses TRBV7-7 and TRBJ1-3; no clear D. The germline V gene encodes CDR1 SSHAT and CDR2 FNYEAQ (reference sequence). This CDR3 region has 14 residues. V gave up 7 bases and J gave up 1 base, with 11 bases separating them. CDR3 amino acids: CASTLFPSGNTIYF. CDR3 coding DNA: TGTGCCAGCACGTTATTTCCGTCTGGAAACACCATATATTTT.

The chain carries TRBV5-8 and TRBJ2-1, with D unclear. Germline assignment: CDR1 SGHTS and CDR2 YDEGEE. The V and J ends lost 3 bases and 10 bases respectively, with 8 bases between them. The CDR3 runs to 11 residues. The CDR3 here is CASSSLREQFF. The CDR3, as DNA: TGTGCCAGCAGCTCCCTTCGGGAGCAGTTCTTC.

With regard to this clone: Relative to the germline gene, one junction end is altered; a read error may explain this. Additional DNA sequences in this sample encode the identical CDR3. The chain joins TRBV4-1 to TRBJ1-4; 7 bases map to TRBD1. The germline gives CDR1 MGHRA, CDR2 YSYEKL. The CDR3 runs 18 residues. For the CDR3, the DNA is TGCGCTAGCAGCCCAGTTCCACAATCGACAGGGAGGAATGAAAAACTGTTTTTT. It yields the protein CASSPVPQSTGRNEKLFF.

The V gene is TRBV15, the J gene TRBJ1-4, with D possibly TRBD1 on 6 matching bases. Germline CDR1 and CDR2: LNHNV and YYDKDF (reference sequence). V shed 1 base and J shed 6 bases, with 15 bases lying between them. CDR3 length equals 16 residues. Here the CDR3 reads CATSRAHRVGHEKLFF. The CDR3 DNA reads as TGTGCCACCAGCAGAGCCCACAGGGTGGGTCATGAAAAACTGTTTTTT.

V and J are TRBV18 and TRBJ2-1; weak D call: TRBD1 (6 bases). The CDR3 consists of 14 residues. With 6 bases removed from V and 10 bases from J, the gap between germline ends came to 19 bases. Germline lookup yields CDR1 KGHSH and CDR2 LQKENI. In DNA, the CDR3 is TGTGCCAGCTCGCCCGGGACAACTTTAGGAGAGCAGTTCTTC. Translating it yields CASSPGTTLGEQFF.

This sequence joins TRBV6-5 and TRBJ1-2, with TRBD1 identical over 7 bases. CDR3 length: 11 residues. CDR1 and CDR2 (germline): MNHEY, SVGAGI. Trimming cost V 8 bases and J 3 bases; bases outside gene matches: 0. CDR3 in amino acids: CASGQDYGYTF. The CDR3 DNA reads as TGTGCCAGCGGACAGGACTATGGCTACACCTTC.

Concerning this clone: The junction shows a germline mismatch at one end, possibly a read error. The chain combines TRBV6-5 with TRBJ2-7; possible D gene TRBD1, 6 bases. CDR1 and CDR2 from the germline V gene are MNHEY and SVGAGI. The CDR3 has 14 residues. The CDR3 region has the DNA TGTGTCAGCAGCCAGACCGGACAGCCCTACGAGCAGTACTTC. Its protein product is CVSSQTGQPYEQYF.

This rearrangement joins TRBV11-2 to TRBJ2-2; TRBD2 matches 10 bases. Germline trimming cut 5 bases from V and 5 bases from J; bases unmatched to any gene: 5. The CDR3 spans 15 residues. CDR1 SGHAT and CDR2 FQNNGV come from the germline V gene. The chain's CDR3 is CASSILAGKTGELFF. The CDR3 bases are TGTGCCAGCAGCATACTAGCGGGAAAAACCGGGGAGCTGTTTTTT.

The chain uses TRBV6-5 and TRBJ2-2; D is ambiguous. The CDR3 is 15 amino acids. V lost 0 bases, J lost 5 bases, and 10 bases lay in between. CDR1 and CDR2 from the germline V gene are MNHEY and SVGAGI. CDR3 residues: CASSYSAGPTGELFF. In nucleotides, the CDR3 is TGTGCCAGCAGTTACTCGGCAGGTCCGACCGGGGAGCTGTTTTTT.

The V gene is TRBV5-5, the J gene TRBJ1-5; D not resolved. Between the trimmed V and J ends, which lost 3 bases and 2 bases, there was a span of 9 bases. The CDR3 runs to 14 residues. CDR1 and CDR2 from the germline V gene are SGHKS and YYEKEE (reference sequence). CDR3 amino acids: CASSSAVGNQPQHF. CDR3 DNA: TGTGCCAGCAGCTCGGCGGTTGGCAATCAGCCCCAGCATTTT. The entire variable domain, with the rest obtained from reference TRBV5-5 and TRBJ1-5, is as follows: DAGVTQSPTHLIKTRGQQVTLRCSPISGHKSVSWYQQVLGQGPQFIFQYYEKEERGRGNFPDRFSARQFPNYSSELNVNALLLGDSALYLCASSSAVGNQPQHFGDGTRLSIL.

This clone was detected a few times. The rearrangement uses TRBV7-9 and TRBJ1-5; TRBD1 agrees at 8 bases. The germline gives CDR1 SEHNR, CDR2 FQNEAQ (reference sequence). The length of the CDR3 is 13 residues. J lost 7 bases, V lost 5 bases, and 4 bases had no gene match. The CDR3 spells CASSADRAQPQHF. CDR3 coding DNA: TGTGCCAGCAGCGCGGACAGGGCGCAGCCCCAGCATTTT.

The V call is TRBV6-1, the J call TRBJ2-2, with D possibly TRBD2 on 6 matching bases. The CDR3 consists of 16 residues. Trimming stripped 3 bases from V and 5 bases from J, with 16 bases between. Germline values: CDR1 MNHNS, CDR2 SASEGT. The CDR3 reads CASSERRVGVTGELFF. The CDR3 DNA sequence: TGTGCCAGCAGTGAGAGGAGGGTGGGAGTAACCGGGGAGCTGTTTTTT.

This chain joins TRBV7-4 and TRBJ1-2; no clear D. CDR3 size: 15 residues. Trimming removed 5 bases at V and 8 bases at J, with 21 bases between. CDR1 and CDR2 from the germline V gene are SGHVT and SQSDAQ. For the CDR3, the DNA is TGTGCCAGCAGCGCCGCGGAAATGAGGGCAAAAGGCTACACCTTC. Encoded protein: CASSAAEMRAKGYTF.

The table lists this clone with a few counts. The chain couples TRBV6-5 to TRBJ2-1; weak D call: TRBD1 (5 bases). Germline V gene lookup returns CDR1 MNHEY and CDR2 SVGAGI. The CDR3 is 16 amino acids. The V end was cut by 0 bases, the J end by 5 bases, with 14 bases between. In DNA, the CDR3 is TGTGCCAGCAGTTACTCGTACACAGGTCTGAACAATGAGCAGTTCTTC. This encodes CASSYSYTGLNNEQFF.

V is TRBV9 and J is TRBJ2-3; the match to TRBD2 covers 10 bases. This CDR3 is 17 amino acids long. Germline V gives CDR1 SGDLS, CDR2 YYNGEE. V lost 0 bases to trimming and J lost 5 bases; unmatched junction nucleotides: 9. The chain's CDR3 is CASSVGARLAGKDTQYF. CDR3 nucleotides: TGTGCCAGCAGCGTAGGAGCCCGACTAGCGGGTAAAGATACGCAGTATTTT.

The chain couples TRBV2 to TRBJ2-7, with TRBD1 matching 9 bases. V was pared by 6 bases and J by 7 bases, with 4 bases of the junction left unmatched. There are 12 residues in the CDR3. The germline CDR1 and CDR2 sequences are SNHLY and FYNNEI. CDR3 protein: CASRQGAGEQYF. CDR3 nucleotide sequence: TGTGCCAGCAGACAGGGGGCGGGGGAGCAGTACTTC.

The chain is built from TRBV27 and TRBJ2-7, with D perhaps matching TRBD1 (6 bases). The ends were cut back, 7 bases at V and 0 bases at J, with 10 bases in the middle. Per germline, CDR1 MNHEY and CDR2 SMNVEV (reference sequence). The CDR3 extends over 13 amino acids. CDR3 protein: CASKTGRSYEQYF. The CDR3 bases are TGTGCCAGCAAGACAGGCCGCTCCTACGAGCAGTACTTC.

This chain connects TRBV19 to TRBJ1-3; no reliable D call. The V gene's germline CDR1 is LNHDA and CDR2 SQIVND (reference sequence). The V gene lost 5 bases and the J gene lost 0 bases, with 23 bases spanning the gap. The CDR3 totals 19 residues. The CDR3 loop reads CASSPPPPTLQSSGNTIYF. CDR3 bases: TGTGCCAGTAGTCCACCCCCACCGACACTCCAAAGCTCTGGAAACACCATATATTTT.